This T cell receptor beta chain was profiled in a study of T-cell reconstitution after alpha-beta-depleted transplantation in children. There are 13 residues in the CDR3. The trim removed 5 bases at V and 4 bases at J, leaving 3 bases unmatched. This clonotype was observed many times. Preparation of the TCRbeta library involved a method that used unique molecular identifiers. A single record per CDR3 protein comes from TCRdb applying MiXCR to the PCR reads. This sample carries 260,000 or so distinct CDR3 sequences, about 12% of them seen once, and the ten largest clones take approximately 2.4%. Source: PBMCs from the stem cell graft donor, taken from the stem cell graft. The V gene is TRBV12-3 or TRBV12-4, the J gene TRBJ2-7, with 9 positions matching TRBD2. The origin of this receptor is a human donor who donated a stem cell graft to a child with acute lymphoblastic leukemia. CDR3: CASSGTSLYEQYF. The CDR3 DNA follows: TGTGCCAGCAGTGGGACTAGCTTGTACGAGCAGTACTTC.